The 15 T cell receptor beta chains below all came from one sample that was sequenced in a study of shared clonotypes between healthy human individuals. TCRdb keeps only in-frame clones here, not all; method: immunoSEQ multiplex PCR. The profile shows around 500,000 clones, roughly 85% of them singletons. Sequenced: PBMCs. These receptors were collected from a middle-aged woman in good health. Some clones in this sample may be carry-over from other donors' samples.

The rearrangement joins TRBV4-2 to TRBJ2-7; weak D call: TRBD1 (5 bases). Deletions cut 1 base from V and 5 bases from J, with 6 bases between. Per germline, CDR1 LGHNA and CDR2 YNFKEQ. The CDR3 sequence is 12 residues long. The CDR3 spells CASSQGRDEQYF. In DNA, the CDR3 is TGTGCCAGCAGCCAAGGCAGGGACGAGCAGTACTTC.

This clone showed up just once. The same CDR3 is also encoded by other DNA sequences in this sample. This chain links TRBV19 with TRBJ1-5; D remains unclear. V gave up 3 bases and J gave up 1 base, with 7 bases separating them. This CDR3 region has 14 residues. Germline V gene data show CDR1 as LNHDA and CDR2 as SQIVND (reference sequence). CDR3 coding DNA: TGTGCCAGTAGTATTTCCCACAGCAATCAGCCCCAGCATTTT. This codes for CASSISHSNQPQHF.

A remark on this clone: It differs at one base from a far larger clone, so likely a read error. The same CDR3 can be traced to other DNA sequences in this sample. The rearrangement uses TRBV4-1 and TRBJ2-7; the D gene is possibly TRBD2 (6 bases). In germline, CDR1 is MGHRA, CDR2 YSYEKL. Trimming took off 6 bases at V and 6 bases at J, with 15 bases between the two ends. The CDR3 covers 13 residues. CDR3 sequence (DNA): TGCGCCAGCAGAAGGGACTTCAATTCCGAGCAGTACTTC. The encoded protein is CASRRDFNSEQYF.

The chain recombines TRBV6-6 with TRBJ1-4; no clear D gene. The V end was cut by 0 bases, the J end by 6 bases, with 2 bases between. Germline V CDR1 and CDR2: MNHNY, SVGAGI (reference sequence). CDR3 length: 12 amino acids. The CDR3 DNA sequence: TGTGCCAGCAGTTACTCGGATGAAAAACTGTTTTTT. The encoded protein is CASSYSDEKLFF.

This chain links TRBV5-8 with TRBJ1-5; D gene uncertain. Trimming left V 3 bases short and J 3 bases short, with 4 bases between. CDR1 and CDR2 (germline): SGHTS, YDEGEE. The CDR3 is 12 amino acids. The CDR3 is CASSWPNQPQHF. CDR3 bases: TGTGCCAGCAGCTGGCCCAATCAGCCCCAGCATTTT.

Only a few counts were recorded for this clone. The chain joins TRBV11-2 to TRBJ1-1, with D possibly TRBD1 on 5 matching bases. Germline values: CDR1 SGHAT, CDR2 FQNNGV. Trimming shortened V by 5 bases and J by 0 bases, and 10 bases separated the two germline ends. The CDR3 length is 14 residues. The CDR3 spells CASSLTVLNTEAFF. CDR3 coding DNA: TGTGCCAGCAGCCTGACAGTTTTGAACACTGAAGCTTTCTTT.

J is TRBJ1-1 and V is TRBV19; D gene ambiguous. This CDR3 has 13 residues. The V end was cut by 4 bases, the J end by 5 bases, with 11 bases between. Germline V gives CDR1 LNHDA, CDR2 SQIVND (reference sequence). This chain's CDR3 is CASSTERYTEAFF. The CDR3 DNA is TGTGCCAGTAGTACAGAACGGTATACTGAAGCTTTCTTT.

The chain recombines TRBV15 with TRBJ2-7; D may be TRBD1 or TRBD2 (5 bases each). The CDR3 is 15 amino acids. Germline CDR1 is LNHNV and CDR2 is YYDKDF (reference sequence). The V and J ends lost 1 base and 0 bases respectively, with 10 bases between them. The CDR3 sequence: CATSRGDGYSYEQYF. CDR3 DNA: TGTGCCACCAGCAGAGGGGACGGGTACTCCTACGAGCAGTACTTC.

CDR3 sequence: CASSVVGGGTDTQYF. As DNA, the CDR3 is TGTGCCAGCAGCGTGGTTGGGGGAGGCACAGATACGCAGTATTTT. The chain uses TRBV9 and TRBJ2-3, with D tentatively TRBD1 or TRBD2 (5 bases each). This CDR3 comprises 15 residues. Per germline, CDR1 SGDLS and CDR2 YYNGEE. Trimming removed 2 bases from V and 1 base from J, with 11 bases in between.

This chain links TRBV28 with TRBJ1-5; D ambiguous. V was clipped by 5 bases and J by 2 bases, with 13 bases between them. Per germline, CDR1 MDHEN and CDR2 SYDVKM. The length of the CDR3 is 15 residues. CDR3 DNA: TGTGCCAGCAGTAGCAGGCTGGGAGGCAATCAGCCCCAGCATTTT. Amino acids: CASSSRLGGNQPQHF.

This clone was observed a few times. The chain carries TRBV6-1 and TRBJ1-5; tentative D call: TRBD1 (6 bases). With 3 bases removed from V and 5 bases from J, the gap between germline ends came to 14 bases. The CDR3 spans 15 residues. The germline V gene has CDR1 MNHNS and CDR2 SASEGT. Here the CDR3 reads CASSEGGGPYQPQHF. As DNA, the CDR3 is TGTGCCAGCAGTGAGGGAGGGGGGCCTTATCAGCCCCAGCATTTT.

Written as DNA, the CDR3 is TGCAGCGTTGAAGATCGACAGGGGGCTGGAAACACCATATATTTT. Its protein is CSVEDRQGAGNTIYF. V and J are TRBV29-1 and TRBJ1-3; 9 nucleotides match TRBD1. The CDR3 length is 15 residues. Per the germline V gene, CDR1 is SQVTM and CDR2 is ANQGSEA. Trimming cost V 0 bases and J 2 bases; bases outside gene matches: 2.

The chain joins TRBV15 to TRBJ2-5; TRBD1 agrees at 8 bases. Per the germline V gene, CDR1 is LNHNV and CDR2 is YYDKDF (reference sequence). The CDR3 contains 15 residues. V shed 1 base and J 0 bases; nucleotides not matched to a gene: 1. CDR3 nucleotide sequence: TGTGCCACCAGCAGAGGACAGGGGAACCAAGAGACCCAGTACTTC. It codes for CATSRGQGNQETQYF.

The CDR3 loop is CASSSGQDPNTGELFF. CDR3 nucleotide sequence: TGTGCCAGCTCATCGGGACAGGACCCGAACACCGGGGAGCTGTTTTTT. The chain combines TRBV18 with TRBJ2-2, with 8 positions matching TRBD1. V was pared by 5 bases and J by 0 bases, with 5 bases of the junction left unmatched. The germline gives CDR1 KGHSH, CDR2 LQKENI. This CDR3 is 16 amino acids long.

This chain connects TRBV5-1 to TRBJ2-6; 7 bases agree with TRBD1. CDR3 length: 18 amino acids. Germline V CDR1 and CDR2: SGHRS, YFSETQ. Trimming at V came to 2 bases and at J to 0 bases, leaving 8 bases not matched to a gene. This CDR3 reads CASSFTGDPSSGANVLTF. CDR3 nucleotides: TGCGCCAGCAGCTTTACAGGGGACCCTTCCTCTGGGGCCAACGTCCTGACTTTC.